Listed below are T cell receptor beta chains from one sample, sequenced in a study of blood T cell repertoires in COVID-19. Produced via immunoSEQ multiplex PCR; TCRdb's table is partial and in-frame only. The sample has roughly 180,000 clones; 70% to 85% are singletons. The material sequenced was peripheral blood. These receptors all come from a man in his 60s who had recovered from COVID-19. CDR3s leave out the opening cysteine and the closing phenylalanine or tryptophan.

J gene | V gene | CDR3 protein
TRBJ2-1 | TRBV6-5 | ASRETSGVGEQF
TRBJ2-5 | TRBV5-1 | ASSPLSGQETQY
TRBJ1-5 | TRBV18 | ASSPTVESGQPQH
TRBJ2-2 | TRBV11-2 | ASSQAPQGWTGELF
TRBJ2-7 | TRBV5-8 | ASSPWERGAYEQY
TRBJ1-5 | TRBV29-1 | SVARTVLNQPQH
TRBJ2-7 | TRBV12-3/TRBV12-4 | ASSLNGGGEQY
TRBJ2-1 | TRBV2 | ASKVGENEQF
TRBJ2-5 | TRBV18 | ASSPRSGGAEETQY
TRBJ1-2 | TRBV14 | ASSKTSTRGGYT
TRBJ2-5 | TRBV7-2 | ASRPQGGTQY
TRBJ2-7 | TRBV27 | ASSLSRQGDEQY
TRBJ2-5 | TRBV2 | ASSEVLAGETQY
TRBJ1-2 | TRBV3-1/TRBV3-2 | ASSQGGRARGYT
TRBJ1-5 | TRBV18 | ASSPSIEQPQH
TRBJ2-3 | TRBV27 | ATKDRASLDTQY
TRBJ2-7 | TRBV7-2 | ASSLEGLAGGSIYEQY
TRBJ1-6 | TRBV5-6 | ASSSPGQGGSPLH
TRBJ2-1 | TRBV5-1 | ARGTGRNEQF
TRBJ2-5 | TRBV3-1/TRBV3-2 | ASSPQRGLYQETQY
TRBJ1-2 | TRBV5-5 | ASQTGDNYGYT
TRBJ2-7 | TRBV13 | ASSSRQGRLAGVYEQY
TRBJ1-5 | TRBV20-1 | SASENREGYHQPQH
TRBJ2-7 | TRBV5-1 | ASSLPAGDSYEQY
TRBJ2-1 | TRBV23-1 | ASSQRGWRNEQF
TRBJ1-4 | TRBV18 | ASSRGQDSWEKLF
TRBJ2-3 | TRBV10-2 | ASSEAGSGDTQY
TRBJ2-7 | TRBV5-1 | ASSATGQGLYEQY
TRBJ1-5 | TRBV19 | ASSILGQGMGNQPQH
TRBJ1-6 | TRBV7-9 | ASSLESRGTGADSPLH
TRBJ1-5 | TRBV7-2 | ASSFNQGAGQPQH